What follows are 14 T cell receptor beta chains derived from one specimen sequenced in a study of blood T cell repertoires in COVID-19. The repertoire was sequenced with immunoSEQ multiplex PCR; TCRdb's copy has only in-frame clones and lacks some. The table shows 200,000 to 300,000 clones, with about nine tenths occurring only once. Specimen: PBMCs or T cells enriched from blood (not recorded which). The source is a man aged 35-49 years who had recovered from COVID-19.

This chain connects TRBV6-5 to TRBJ1-1, with 7 bases identical to TRBD1. The CDR3 has 14 residues. V shed 7 bases, J shed 6 bases, and the junction held 11 bases outside the gene matches. Germline V gene lookup returns CDR1 MNHEY and CDR2 SVGAGI. The CDR3 coding sequence is TGTGCCAGCACCCTGAGACAGGGCGAGGCTGAAGCTTTCTTT. As protein: CASTLRQGEAEAFF.

In DNA form, the CDR3 reads TGTGCCAGCAGTGAATACAGGGGCAATCAGCCCCAGCATTTT. It translates to CASSEYRGNQPQHF. The chain carries TRBV6-1 and TRBJ1-5; D is possibly TRBD1 (6 bases). V was trimmed by 2 bases and J by 2 bases, leaving 7 bases between them. The CDR3 spans 14 residues. Germline V gives CDR1 MNHNS, CDR2 SASEGT.

The rearrangement links TRBV28 to TRBJ1-3; TRBD1 matches 8 bases. The CDR3 consists of 16 residues. Germline values: CDR1 MDHEN, CDR2 SYDVKM. The J segment lost 2 bases and the V segment lost 5 bases, leaving 8 bases of the junction unmatched. The CDR3 nucleotides read TGTGCCAGCAGTCTGAGGACAGGGCTTCCTGGAAACACCATATATTTT. As protein: CASSLRTGLPGNTIYF. Combining the CDR3 with reference TRBV28 and TRBJ1-3 gives the whole variable domain DVKVTQSSRYLVKRTGEKVFLECVQDMDHENMFWYRQDPGLGLRLIYFSYDVKMKEKGDIPEGYSVSREKKERFSLILESASTNQTSMYLCASSLRTGLPGNTIYFGEGSWLTVV.

The chain combines TRBV3-1 (or the pseudogene TRBV3-2) with TRBJ2-5; 11 bases are shared with TRBD2. The CDR3 is made up of 14 amino acids. Germline V gives CDR1 LGHDT, CDR2 YNNKEL (reference sequence). J gave up 3 bases and V 6 bases, and 3 bases lay outside the gene matches. CDR3 sequence reads: CASRLSGGEETQYF. In DNA, the CDR3 is TGTGCCAGCAGACTTAGCGGGGGGGAAGAGACCCAGTACTTC.

V and J are TRBV29-1 and TRBJ2-7; TRBD2 aligns across 7 bases. The CDR3 has 12 residues. The germline gives CDR1 SQVTM, CDR2 ANQGSEA. Losses at the gene ends were 0 bases for V and 6 bases for J; bases not matched to a gene: 2. CDR3 sequence (DNA): TGCAGCGTTGAAGATTGGGGGGGCGAGCAGTACTTC. It codes for CSVEDWGGEQYF.

This clone was detected only once. In DNA, the CDR3 is TGTGCCAGCAGCTTATTGGCCGTCAATGAGCAGTTCTTC. Protein product: CASSLLAVNEQFF. The chain has TRBV11-2 and TRBJ2-1; no firm D call. Germline-derived CDR1 and CDR2 are SGHAT and FQNNGV. This CDR3 comprises 13 residues. The germline V and J ends were trimmed by 2 bases and 6 bases, with 8 bases remaining between them.

The gene calls are TRBV5-1 and TRBJ2-3, with 10 positions matching TRBD2. The germline V gene encodes CDR1 SGHRS and CDR2 YFSETQ. V trimming: 4 bases; J trimming: 3 bases; junction bases outside the gene matches: 8. The CDR3 runs to 16 residues. The CDR3 coding sequence is TGCGCCAGCAGCGAATTACCTAGCGGGAGTACAGATACGCAGTATTTT. The encoded protein is CASSELPSGSTDTQYF. Using reference TRBV5-1 and TRBJ2-3 for the parts outside the CDR3, the full variable domain is KAGVTQTPRYLIKTRGQQVTLSCSPISGHRSVSWYQQTPGQGLQFLFEYFSETQRNKGNFPGRFSGRQFSNSRSEMNVSTLELGDSALYLCASSELPSGSTDTQYFGPGTRLTVL.

This CDR3 is CSVWGPGLATDTQYF. For the CDR3, the DNA is TGCAGCGTTTGGGGGCCGGGACTAGCAACAGATACGCAGTATTTT. The V call is TRBV29-1, the J call TRBJ2-3, with 9 bases fitting TRBD2. The CDR3 has 15 residues. V was clipped by 5 bases and J by 3 bases; unmatched bases: 9. CDR1 SQVTM and CDR2 ANQGSEA come from the germline V gene.

This chain links TRBV28 with TRBJ2-2; 7 bases map to TRBD1. CDR3 length: 14 amino acids. CDR1 and CDR2 from the germline V gene are MDHEN and SYDVKM. Trimming at V came to 5 bases and at J to 4 bases, leaving 4 bases not matched to a gene. CDR3 coding DNA: TGTGCCAGCAGTAACAACAGGGGCACCGGGGAGCTGTTTTTT. This gives the protein CASSNNRGTGELFF.

The rearrangement uses TRBV10-3 and TRBJ2-7; D unresolved. The length of the CDR3 is 12 residues. V lost 3 bases, J lost 3 bases, and 6 bases lay in between. CDR1 is ENHRY, CDR2 SYGVKD, per germline. The CDR3 here is CAISESRYEQYF. CDR3 nucleotides: TGTGCCATCAGTGAATCTCGCTACGAGCAGTACTTC.

The V and J genes are TRBV24-1 and TRBJ2-3; 12 bases line up with TRBD1. The J segment lost 2 bases and the V segment lost 7 bases, leaving 6 bases of the junction unmatched. This CDR3 is built from 16 residues. CDR1 and CDR2 (germline): KGHDR, SFDVKD. The CDR3 is CATSPGTGGATDTQYF. The CDR3 region has the DNA TGTGCCACCAGCCCCGGGACAGGGGGCGCCACAGATACGCAGTATTTT.

The chain couples TRBV5-5 to TRBJ1-1; 11 bases match TRBD1. The CDR3 length is 15 residues. V lost 5 bases to trimming and J lost 4 bases; unmatched junction nucleotides: 7. The germline CDR1 and CDR2 sequences are SGHKS and YYEKEE (reference sequence). CDR3: CASRPGQGAGTEAFF. CDR3 nucleotides: TGTGCCAGCAGACCTGGACAGGGGGCGGGCACTGAAGCTTTCTTT.

The chain combines TRBV19 with TRBJ1-5; 8 nucleotides match TRBD1. The junction had 4 bases not matched to a gene; V was cut back by 4 bases and J by 2 bases. The CDR3 loop spans 15 amino acids. Germline values: CDR1 LNHDA, CDR2 SQIVND (reference sequence). CDR3 nucleotide sequence: TGTGCCAGTAGTACCGACAGGGGACGCAATCAGCCCCAGCATTTT. Translating gives CASSTDRGRNQPQHF.

This sequence joins TRBV10-3 and TRBJ2-5; 7 positions match TRBD2. The CDR3 is 14 amino acids. Losses at the gene ends were 0 bases for V and 9 bases for J; bases not matched to a gene: 7. Germline V gene sequence: CDR1 ENHRY, CDR2 SYGVKD. CDR3 sequence (DNA): TGTGCCATCAGTGAGTCGAAGGACCGGGAGGCCCAGTACTTC. As protein: CAISESKDREAQYF.